Presented here are 12 T cell receptor beta chains from one specimen sequenced in a study of technical replicates of blood from a handful of donors. Clones were read by immunoSEQ multiplex PCR, and TCRdb kept only the in-frame ones, dropping some. This sample has just over 80,000 clones, with approximately 94% found just once. What was sequenced was T cells isolated from PBMCs. All receptors come from a human donor in good health.

The J gene is TRBJ2-7, the V gene TRBV9; the match to TRBD2 covers 7 bases. The CDR3 covers 15 residues. CDR1 SGDLS and CDR2 YYNGEE come from the germline V gene. V dropped 1 base and J dropped 2; count of bases not matched to a gene: 6. The CDR3 region has the DNA TGTGCCAGCAGCGTAAGGGGAGGGAGCGCCTACGAGCAGTACTTC. This codes for CASSVRGGSAYEQYF.

The V gene is TRBV2, the J gene TRBJ2-7, with 8 bases matching TRBD2. This CDR3 is 15 amino acids long. Per the germline V gene, CDR1 is SNHLY and CDR2 is FYNNEI. The J segment lost 2 bases and the V segment lost 1 base, leaving 4 bases of the junction unmatched. The CDR3 is CASSEVAGYTYEQYF. The CDR3 coding sequence is TGTGCCAGCAGTGAAGTAGCGGGGTATACCTACGAGCAGTACTTC.

CDR3: CASSTQSSTEAFF. CDR3 DNA sequence: TGTGCCAGTAGTACCCAAAGCTCCACTGAAGCTTTCTTT. The chain carries TRBV19 and TRBJ1-1; unclear D gene. CDR1 LNHDA and CDR2 SQIVND come from the germline V gene (reference sequence). The CDR3 is 13 residues long. Trimming removed 4 bases at V and 4 bases at J, with 10 bases between.

The chain uses TRBV6-4 and TRBJ1-2; D remains ambiguous. Germline CDR1 MRHNA, CDR2 SNTAGT. The CDR3 is 14 residues long. The V gene lost 4 bases and the J gene lost 4 bases, with 13 bases spanning the gap. CDR3 DNA sequence: TGTGCCAGCAGTGCAGAGGGAATAGGCTATGGCTACACCTTC. It specifies CASSAEGIGYGYTF.

This sequence joins TRBV15 and TRBJ2-1, with 7 bases matching TRBD1. V shed 1 base, J shed 4 bases, and the junction held 13 bases outside the gene matches. Germline V gene lookup returns CDR1 LNHNV and CDR2 YYDKDF (reference sequence). The CDR3 has 18 amino acids. The CDR3, as DNA: TGTGCCACCAGCAGAGGGGACAGCAGGAGTTTCGGTTACAATGAGCAGTTCTTC. Protein product: CATSRGDSRSFGYNEQFF.

The chain links TRBV7-9 to TRBJ2-7; D is undetermined. The germline gives CDR1 SEHNR, CDR2 FQNEAQ (reference sequence). The germline V and J ends were trimmed by 4 bases and 4 bases, with 5 bases remaining between them. The CDR3 is 11 residues long. CDR3 bases: TGTGCCAGCAGCTACTATTACGAGCAGTACTTC. Amino acids: CASSYYYEQYF. Looking up the rest from reference TRBV7-9 and TRBJ2-7 gives the full variable domain: DTGVSQNPRHKITKRGQNVTFRCDPISEHNRLYWYRQTLGQGPEFLTYFQNEAQLEKSRLLSDRFSAERPKGSFSTLEIQRTEQGDSAMYLCASSYYYEQYFGPGTRLTVT.

The chain has TRBV4-1 and TRBJ2-1, with D perhaps TRBD2 (5 bases). Germline lookup yields CDR1 MGHRA and CDR2 YSYEKL. Trimming took off 3 bases at V and 5 bases at J, with 11 bases between the two ends. The CDR3 sequence is 14 residues long. The CDR3 protein is CASSQYGGDNEQFF. For the CDR3, the DNA is TGCGCCAGCAGCCAGTACGGAGGTGACAATGAGCAGTTCTTC.

V usage is TRBV15 and J usage is TRBJ2-7; a possible D gene is TRBD1 (6 bases). V gave up 1 base and J gave up 3 bases, with 13 bases separating them. CDR1 is LNHNV, CDR2 YYDKDF, per germline (reference sequence). The CDR3 is made up of 15 amino acids. The CDR3 here is CATSRAGTPSYEQYF. The CDR3 region has the DNA TGTGCCACCAGCAGAGCCGGGACACCCAGCTACGAGCAGTACTTC.

The chain is built from TRBV5-1 and TRBJ2-4; 9 bases line up with TRBD1. CDR3 length: 18 amino acids. With V trimmed by 1 base and J by 5 bases, 13 bases remained unmatched. Per germline, CDR1 SGHRS and CDR2 YFSETQ. CDR3 sequence (DNA): TGCGCCAGCAGCTTGCCGGACACACAGGGGGCAGAGGAAAACATTCAGTACTTC. Protein product: CASSLPDTQGAEENIQYF.

The chain links TRBV29-1 to TRBJ2-7; 9 nucleotides match TRBD1. Trimming removed 5 bases from V and 6 bases from J; junction bases left unmatched: 8. This CDR3 contains 13 residues. Germline values: CDR1 SQVTM, CDR2 ANQGSEA. CDR3 sequence reads: CSVRDRELREQYF. CDR3 bases: TGCAGCGTTCGGGACAGGGAGTTACGCGAGCAGTACTTC.

The chain joins TRBV5-4 to TRBJ2-3; D is perhaps TRBD2 (5 bases). Germline CDR1 is SGHNT and CDR2 is YYREEE (reference sequence). CDR3 size: 12 residues. The V end was cut by 0 bases, the J end by 6 bases, with 5 bases between. CDR3 residues: CASSLGGDTQYF. The CDR3 DNA follows: TGTGCCAGCAGCTTGGGAGGGGATACGCAGTATTTT.

The chain is built from TRBV4-1 and TRBJ2-2; possible D gene TRBD2, 6 bases. CDR3 size: 16 residues. The germline CDR1 and CDR2 sequences are MGHRA and YSYEKL. V dropped 1 base and J dropped 5 bases, with 14 bases sitting between them. This CDR3 is CASSQVPGRGTGELFF. CDR3 coding DNA: TGCGCCAGCAGCCAAGTGCCCGGGAGAGGAACCGGGGAGCTGTTTTTT.